The 12 T cell receptor beta chains below come from one sample, sequenced in a study of CD8+CD57+ T cells in acquired aplastic anemia. Profiling of TCR beta VDJ combinations and CDR3 sequences used genomic DNA as template. In TCRdb, the reads were re-called with MiXCR into one record per CDR3 protein. The sample includes about 150,000 distinct CDR3 sequences, less than 45% seen only once; the top ten take 7.5% to 9.5%. The source material was sorted CD4+, CD8+, or CD8+CD57+ T cells (not recorded which) from PBMCs. Receptors originate from a human donor in good health, serving as a control.

This chain uses TRBV15 with TRBJ1-3, with D perhaps TRBD1 (6 bases). Germline loops: CDR1 LNHNV, CDR2 YYDKDF (reference sequence). CDR3 length: 15 residues. With 2 bases removed from V and 8 bases from J, the gap between germline ends came to 16 bases. The CDR3 DNA reads TGTGCCACCAGCAGACCAGAGGGGGGCCGGCACACCATATATTTT. It codes for CATSRPEGGRHTIYF.

CDR3 residues: CSARGGGREKLFF. The CDR3 DNA sequence: TGCAGTGCTAGAGGGGGTGGGAGAGAAAAACTGTTTTTT. This chain uses TRBV20-1 with TRBJ1-4; the D is unclear. This CDR3 has 13 residues. Germline CDR1 DFQATT, CDR2 SNEGSKA (reference sequence). Trimming cost V 1 base and J 8 bases, with 11 bases left between them.

This clonotype occurred a few times. The rearrangement uses TRBV2 and TRBJ2-3; D not resolved. The V and J ends lost 4 bases and 6 bases respectively, with 5 bases between them. CDR3 length: 11 amino acids. Germline lookup yields CDR1 SNHLY and CDR2 FYNNEI. The CDR3 loop is CASSAADTQYF. CDR3 nucleotides: TGTGCCAGCAGTGCTGCGGATACGCAGTATTTT. Supplemented by reference TRBV2 and TRBJ2-3, the full variable domain reads EPEVTQTPSHQVTQMGQEVILRCVPISNHLYFYWYRQILGQKVEFLVSFYNNEISEKSEIFDDQFSVERPDGSNFTLKIRSTKLEDSAMYFCASSAADTQYFGPGTRLTVL.

The V gene is TRBV19, the J gene TRBJ1-6; D gene ambiguous. The germline V gene encodes CDR1 LNHDA and CDR2 SQIVND (reference sequence). This CDR3 has 15 amino acids. Trimming cost V 6 bases and J 8 bases, with 17 bases left between them. The CDR3 DNA reads TGTGCCAGTAGACCGGGAGGGTCTAGGGATTCACCCCTCCACTTT. Translation gives CASRPGGSRDSPLHF.

There are many counts of this clonotype. The rearrangement uses TRBV5-4 and TRBJ2-5; D possibly corresponds to TRBD1 (5 bases). There are 13 residues in the CDR3. The V gene lost 6 bases and the J gene lost 2 bases, with 11 bases spanning the gap. CDR1 and CDR2 from the germline V gene are SGHNT and YYREEE (reference sequence). CDR3 sequence: CASKSTEQETQYF. CDR3 sequence (DNA): TGTGCCAGCAAGTCGACAGAACAAGAGACCCAGTACTTC.

This clonotype occurred many times. V and J are TRBV20-1 and TRBJ2-3; 9 bases agree with TRBD2. Germline V gene data show CDR1 as DFQATT and CDR2 as SNEGSKA (reference sequence). The CDR3 sequence is 16 residues long. The V segment lost 1 base and the J segment 6 bases; nucleotides outside the gene matches: 11. CDR3 DNA sequence: TGCAGTGCTAGAGGGGGTGGCGGGAGGGGTATTGATACGCAGTATTTT. This codes for CSARGGGGRGIDTQYF.

The chain joins TRBV4-2 to TRBJ2-5; TRBD1 matches 11 bases. From germline, CDR1 is LGHNA and CDR2 YNFKEQ. Trimming cost V 1 base and J 4 bases; bases outside gene matches: 5. The CDR3 is 16 amino acids. CDR3: CASSQARTGGGETQYF. The CDR3 region has the DNA TGTGCCAGCAGCCAAGCTCGGACAGGGGGCGGAGAGACCCAGTACTTC.

This clonotype was counted many times. The chain is built from TRBV6-1 and TRBJ1-2, with TRBD1 matching over 7 bases. Trimming took 1 base from V and 4 from J; bases not matched to a gene: 6. Germline CDR1 MNHNS, CDR2 SASEGT. The CDR3 sequence is 15 residues long. CDR3 sequence: CASSEGDSRGYGYTF. The CDR3 region has the DNA TGTGCCAGCAGTGAAGGGGACAGTCGGGGCTATGGCTACACCTTC.

This clonotype came up many times. The gene calls are TRBV27 and TRBJ2-5, with TRBD1 matching over 7 bases. The germline V gene encodes CDR1 MNHEY and CDR2 SMNVEV (reference sequence). This CDR3 spans 15 amino acids. V was clipped by 0 bases and J by 1 base; unmatched bases: 2. The DNA for the CDR3 is TGTGCCAGCAGTTTATCTGGACAGGTCCAAGAGACCCAGTACTTC. The encoded protein is CASSLSGQVQETQYF.

This clonotype was observed once. The chain uses TRBV19 and TRBJ1-5; D is unclear. Trimming removed 9 bases from V and 4 bases from J, with 16 bases in between. Germline V gene sequence: CDR1 LNHDA, CDR2 SQIVND (reference sequence). The CDR3 runs to 14 residues. CDR3 amino acids: CASSEVPRNQPQHF. As DNA, the CDR3 is TGTGCCAGCAGTGAGGTGCCTAGAAATCAGCCCCAGCATTTT.

This clonotype showed up many times. The V and J genes are TRBV6-5 and TRBJ1-3, with 8 bases matching TRBD1. V trimming: 4 bases; J trimming: 0 bases; junction bases outside the gene matches: 5. Germline assignment: CDR1 MNHEY and CDR2 SVGAGI. The CDR3 is 16 amino acids. DNA of the CDR3: TGTGCCAGCAGTTTTCGGACAGGGAGCTCTGGAAACACCATATATTTT. Its protein product is CASSFRTGSSGNTIYF.

The rearrangement uses TRBV5-1 and TRBJ1-2; D is perhaps TRBD1 (5 bases). The CDR3 is 14 amino acids. Per the germline V gene, CDR1 is SGHRS and CDR2 is YFSETQ. This CDR3 is CSVEGRIANYGYTF. The CDR3 DNA reads TGCAGCGTGGAGGGACGGATAGCTAACTATGGCTACACCTTC.